Below, 9 T cell receptor beta chains from the same sample are listed, as sequenced in a study of blood T cell repertoires in COVID-19. Clones were sequenced by immunoSEQ multiplex PCR, and TCRdb holds only the in-frame ones, with some missing. The sample has a few hundred thousand clones; 75% to 95% are singletons. The sequenced sample consisted of peripheral blood. These receptor sequences come from a person between 18 and 30 years old with COVID-19, enrolled during active disease.

The rearrangement uses TRBV6-5 and TRBJ1-2, with 9 bases that match TRBD1. Germline assignment: CDR1 MNHEY and CDR2 SVGAGI. V gave up 2 bases and J gave up 6 bases; unmatched junction bases: 1. The CDR3 contains 13 residues. The CDR3 reads CASSYGTGNGYTF. CDR3 coding DNA: TGTGCCAGCAGTTACGGGACAGGGAATGGCTACACCTTC.

The V and J genes are TRBV19 and TRBJ1-5; unclear D gene. Looked up from germline, CDR1 is LNHDA and CDR2 is SQIVND (reference sequence). V was pared by 3 bases and J by 0 bases, with 9 bases between. CDR3 size: 15 residues. The CDR3 loop reads CASSISYSSNQPQHF. The CDR3 DNA follows: TGTGCCAGTAGTATCTCCTACAGTAGCAATCAGCCCCAGCATTTT.

This clone occurred once. J is TRBJ2-3 and V is TRBV6-5; 7 nucleotides line up with TRBD2. CDR3 length: 15 residues. V dropped 7 bases and J dropped 4; count of bases not matched to a gene: 11. The germline V gene has CDR1 MNHEY and CDR2 SVGAGI. In DNA form, the CDR3 reads TGTGCCAGCACCTTTACGGGAGGTCCCCCAGATACGCAGTATTTT. Protein: CASTFTGGPPDTQYF.

The rearrangement joins TRBV2 to TRBJ2-2; TRBD2 agrees at 7 bases. Germline CDR1 and CDR2: SNHLY and FYNNEI. V was pared by 6 bases and J by 4 bases, with 8 bases of the junction left unmatched. The CDR3 consists of 15 residues. CDR3 nucleotides: TGTGCCAGCAGGGGAGGGGCCGCCGGCACCGGGGAGCTGTTTTTT. This gives the protein CASRGGAAGTGELFF.

The chain uses TRBV4-1 and TRBJ2-1, with 10 nucleotides matching TRBD1. This CDR3 has 16 residues. Germline-derived CDR1 and CDR2 are MGHRA and YSYEKL. The ends lost 4 bases at V and 7 bases at J; junction bases unmatched: 10. This CDR3 is CASSRFFPGQGNEQFF. In nucleotides, the CDR3 is TGCGCCAGCAGCCGCTTCTTTCCGGGACAGGGGAATGAGCAGTTCTTC.

This chain uses TRBV9 with TRBJ2-5; 10 nucleotides match TRBD2. Germline CDR1 reads SGDLS; CDR2 reads YYNGEE. CDR3 length: 17 residues. With 0 bases clipped from V and 4 bases from J, the junction kept 9 bases outside the gene matches. The DNA of the CDR3 is TGTGCCAGCAGCGTAGCTACCAGCGGGAGGGCCGGAGAGACCCAGTACTTC. Its protein product is CASSVATSGRAGETQYF.

The CDR3 bases are TGTGCCAGCAGCTTGCCTTTTGAGAGCGCCGGGGAGCTGTTTTTT. This translates into CASSLPFESAGELFF. The chain has TRBV28 and TRBJ2-2, with no clear D. This CDR3 has 15 residues. Germline lookup yields CDR1 MDHEN and CDR2 SYDVKM. Trimming pared 6 bases from V and 6 bases from J, leaving 17 bases between.

V gene TRBV24-1 combines with J gene TRBJ1-2, with D possibly being TRBD1 (6 bases). CDR3 length: 13 amino acids. Germline V gene data show CDR1 as KGHDR and CDR2 as SFDVKD. V was trimmed by 3 bases and J by 5 bases, leaving 9 bases between them. As DNA, the CDR3 is TGTGCCACCAGTGATCACCAGGGGTATGGCTACACCTTC. Amino acids: CATSDHQGYGYTF.

About this clone itself: The same CDR3 arises from other DNA sequences in this sample as well. The J gene is TRBJ2-1, the V gene TRBV27; 7 bases map to TRBD1. This CDR3 spans 13 amino acids. In germline, CDR1 is MNHEY, CDR2 SMNVEV (reference sequence). J gave up 4 bases and V 4 bases, and 1 base lay outside the gene matches. This CDR3 reads CASSSTGYNEQFF. As DNA, the CDR3 is TGTGCCAGCAGTTCGACAGGGTACAATGAGCAGTTCTTC.